The clone carrying this T cell receptor beta chain was recorded at least ten times. Its antigen remains unidentified. TCRdb's table, derived via immunoSEQ multiplex PCR, lists solely in-frame clones and lacks some. Here the sample spans 130,000 or so clones, 75% to 90% being singletons. The data belong to a study of cytomegalovirus exposure and HLA in healthy donors. Overall study findings and caveats: Associated with cytomegalovirus, according to the listing, were 164 TCR beta chains. A few CMV-associated chains proved CMV antigen-specific in vitro.

The donors were members of the validation cohort comprising over 100 subjects, separate from the approximately 670-subject first cohort. The sequenced material came from PBMCs. The receptor's source is a woman aged 18-35 years in good health and CMV-seropositive.

The CDR3 nucleotides are TGTGCCAGCTTCGTTAGCTCCTACGAGCAGTACTTC. This encodes CASFVSSYEQYF. V usage is TRBV27 and J usage is TRBJ2-7; D is unclear. The germline gives CDR1 MNHEY, CDR2 SMNVEV (reference sequence). V was trimmed by 8 bases and J by 0 bases, leaving 8 bases between them. CDR3 length: 12 amino acids.